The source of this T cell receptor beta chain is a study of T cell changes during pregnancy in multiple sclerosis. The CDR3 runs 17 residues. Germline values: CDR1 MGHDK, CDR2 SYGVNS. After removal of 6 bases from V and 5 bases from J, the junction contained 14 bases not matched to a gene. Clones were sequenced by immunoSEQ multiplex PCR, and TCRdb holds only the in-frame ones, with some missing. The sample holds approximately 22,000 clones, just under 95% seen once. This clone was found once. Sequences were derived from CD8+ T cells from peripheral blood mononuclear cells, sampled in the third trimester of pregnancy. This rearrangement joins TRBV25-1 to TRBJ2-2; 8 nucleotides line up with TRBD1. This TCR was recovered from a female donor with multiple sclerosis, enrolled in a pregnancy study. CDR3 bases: TGTGCCAGCAGAAGCGACAGGGGCCCGTTCCAAACCGGGGAGCTGTTTTTT. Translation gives CASRSDRGPFQTGELFF.